This T cell receptor (beta chain) was captured by sequencing in a study of T cells in Graves' hyperthyroidism and ophthalmopathy. This clonotype turned up a few times. Amplification of TCR beta CDR3 regions was performed using RNA transcripts as template. The TCR CDR3 first-round RT-PCR relied on the HTBI primer set. One entry per CDR3 protein results from TCRdb running MiXCR on the multiplex PCR reads. The table shows hundreds of thousands of distinct CDR3 sequences, with about a third occurring only once. The length of the CDR3 is 16 residues. Trimming shortened V by 0 bases and J by 5 bases, and 17 bases separated the two germline ends. Germline V gene lookup returns CDR1 SGHRS and CDR2 YFSETQ.

The chain combines TRBV5-1 with TRBJ1-1, with a possible D match to TRBD1 (6 bases). What was sequenced was blood. The sequence came from a middle-aged woman with Graves' hyperthyroidism. The CDR3 DNA is TGCGCCAGCAGCTTGGCCACTGACCGGGGGGCGACTGAAGCTTTCTTT. This encodes CASSLATDRGATEAFF. The complete variable domain, with remaining parts taken from reference TRBV5-1 and TRBJ1-1, reads KAGVTQTPRYLIKTRGQQVTLSCSPISGHRSVSWYQQTPGQGLQFLFEYFSETQRNKGNFPGRFSGRQFSNSRSEMNVSTLELGDSALYLCASSLATDRGATEAFFGQGTRLTVV.